The rows below give T cell receptor beta chains drawn from one sample of a study of CD8+ T cells in alopecia areata. Sequencing was performed with immunoSEQ multiplex PCR; in TCRdb, only in-frame clones are kept and a portion is missing. The sample lists about 200,000 clones, 56% occurring once. Specimen: CD8+ T cells sorted from blood. These receptor sequences come from a human donor in good health. Each CDR3 is given with its conserved first and last residue. The D gene is left open where the match is weak. Clone sizes are given selectively: once, few, many, or a class where the clone is expanded.

TRBV27	.	TRBJ1-1	.	TGTGCCAGCAGTTGGGCGGCAGTCGCTACTGAAGCTTTCTTT	CASSWAAVATEAFF
TRBV2	TRBD1	TRBJ1-1	few	TGTGCCAGCAGTGAAGGATACAGGGGGTTCGCTTTCTTT	CASSEGYRGFAFF
TRBV29-1	TRBD1	TRBJ1-1	.	TGCAGCGTTGAATTTGGGACAGGGGCCTCTGAAGCTTTCTTT	CSVEFGTGASEAFF
TRBV4-1	.	TRBJ1-2	.	TGCGCCAGCAGCCAAGATTATAAGACAGAGGCTTCCTATGGCTACACCTTC	CASSQDYKTEASYGYTF
TRBV4-1	.	TRBJ1-2	.	TGCGCCAGCAGCCAAGCACAGCTTTCTAACTATGGCTACACCTTC	CASSQAQLSNYGYTF
TRBV2	TRBD2	TRBJ2-3	.	TGTGCCAGCAGTCCCGGGACTAGTTTTGGAACAGATACGCAGTATTTT	CASSPGTSFGTDTQYF
TRBV6-5	.	TRBJ1-1	.	TGTGCCAGCAGTTACTCCAACACGGCGGGCACTGAAGCTTTCTTT	CASSYSNTAGTEAFF
TRBV29-1	TRBD2	TRBJ2-1	.	TGCAGCGTCCTGACTAGCGGGGGTTTAAATGAGCAGTTCTTC	CSVLTSGGLNEQFF
TRBV28	.	TRBJ2-7	.	TGTGCCTCCTCCGGGGAATCCGACGACGAGCAGTACTTC	CASSGESDDEQYF
TRBV4-1	.	TRBJ1-1	.	TGCGCCAGCACCTTTGGGGGGGTGAGTGCTGAAGCTTTCTTT	CASTFGGVSAEAFF
TRBV29-1	.	TRBJ1-1	.	TGCGGGGTTGTCCAGAACACTGAAGCTTTCTTT	CGVVQNTEAFF
TRBV4-1	.	TRBJ1-1	.	TGCGCCAGCAGCGAGGGACAGAACACTGAAGCTTTCTTT	CASSEGQNTEAFF
TRBV5-4	.	TRBJ2-5	.	TGTGCCAGCAGCCCCTCATTGGGGGAAGAGACCCAGTACTTC	CASSPSLGEETQYF
TRBV7-2	.	TRBJ2-5	few	TGTGCCAGCAGCGCAAAACAGGGCCCCCAAGAGACCCAGTACTTC	CASSAKQGPQETQYF
TRBV9	.	TRBJ2-1	.	TGTGCCAGCAGCGGGCAGGGTGGGGATTGGAATGAGCAGTTCTTC	CASSGQGGDWNEQFF